What follows describes a single T cell receptor beta chain. Its cognate antigen is unknown. This sample was included in a study of tumor and adjacent non-tumor tissue in lung cancer. This sample's RNA came from whole unsorted tissue. Overall study findings and caveats: Tumor tissue had significantly higher TCR diversity than normal lung.

TCRbeta libraries were built with three rounds of nested PCR, modified from ARM-PCR. TCRdb redid the calling of the multiplex PCR reads with MiXCR, one entry per CDR3 protein. The sample includes about 120,000 distinct CDR3 sequences, roughly 84% of them seen just once. This sequence originates from a man between 65 and 85 years old with non-small cell lung cancer. Sequenced sample: lung tumor tissue.

The CDR3 nucleotides are TGTGCCAGCAGCTTAGCCCACGGGGGCGATAACGAGCAGTACTTC. It encodes CASSLAHGGDNEQYF. The rearrangement links TRBV11-2 to TRBJ2-5; either TRBD1 or TRBD2 may fit D (6 bases each). The J call may be incorrect, as the DNA end agrees better with TRBJ2-7. This CDR3 contains 15 residues. Per the germline V gene, CDR1 is SGHAT and CDR2 is FQNNGV.